A single sample gave rise to the 14 T cell receptor beta chains below, sequenced in a study of response to subunit inactivated influenza vaccine (dated by TCRdb to 2016 to 2018). The library relied on RT-PCR. TCRdb names Illumina HiSeq 2500 as the instrument used. The public reads were reprocessed in TCRdb via fastp at Q25 and MiXCR, keeping in-frame beta chains. Rows matching on CDR3 protein sequence are summarized as one entry with the most common DNA and genes. The sample table holds hundreds of thousands of distinct CDR3 sequences, of which about 15% were seen once. The top ten constitute less than 7% of the sample. The sample consisted of PBMCs from blood, taken 14 to 15 days before vaccination. The receptors here all came from a man in his forties or fifties who received an inactivated influenza vaccine. Donor details come from another sample of the same person, matched by shared clones.

The chain carries TRBV19 and TRBJ2-1; TRBD1 is a possible D gene (5 bases). V was trimmed by 1 base and J by 6 bases, leaving 16 bases between them. Per the germline V gene, CDR1 is LNHDA and CDR2 is SQIVND (reference sequence). The CDR3 runs to 16 residues. The CDR3 region has the DNA TGTGCCAGTAGTATAGTGGCTATTACAGGCGGCAATGAGCAGTTCTTC. Translation: CASSIVAITGGNEQFF.

The genes are TRBV6-2 or TRBV6-3 and TRBJ2-7; a weak D match, TRBD2 (5 bases). Germline CDR1 and CDR2: MNHEY and SVGEGT. Trimming took 4 bases from V and 3 from J, leaving 10 bases between them. The CDR3 covers 13 residues. The CDR3 spells CASSSTRGYEQYF. In DNA, the CDR3 is TGTGCCAGCAGTTCCACCCGGGGCTACGAGCAGTACTTC.

This clonotype has just a few counts. The chain combines TRBV28 with TRBJ2-7, with 7 positions matching TRBD1. Germline V gives CDR1 MDHEN, CDR2 SYDVKM. There are 13 residues in the CDR3. Trimming cost V 2 bases and J 8 bases; bases outside gene matches: 6. The DNA of the CDR3 is TGTGCCAGCAGTTTACCACAGGGGCCTAAGCAGTACTTC. It specifies CASSLPQGPKQYF.

In this sample, this clonotype turned up a few times. The J gene is TRBJ2-2, the V gene TRBV12-3 or TRBV12-4; weak D call: TRBD1 (5 bases). V lost 6 bases and J lost 0, with 8 bases in between. The length of the CDR3 is 14 residues. The chain's CDR3 is CASRTAPNTGELFF. CDR3 bases: TGTGCCAGCAGGACAGCACCGAACACCGGGGAGCTGTTTTTT.

This clonotype was detected only a few times. The V call is TRBV5-1, the J call TRBJ2-1; TRBD1 might be the D (6 bases). In germline, CDR1 is SGHRS, CDR2 YFSETQ. Trimming shortened V by 4 bases and J by 6 bases, and 23 bases separated the two germline ends. The CDR3 has 17 amino acids. The CDR3 DNA is TGCGCCAGCAGCAGCACAGGGCAAGGCCTATTCGGCAATGAGCAGTTCTTC. It encodes CASSSTGQGLFGNEQFF.

This clonotype showed up just a few times. CDR3 coding DNA: TGTGCCAGCAGCAATGCGGGTAGGATGATAAGGAACACTGAAGCTTTCTTT. This codes for CASSNAGRMIRNTEAFF. This chain joins TRBV12-3 or TRBV12-4 and TRBJ1-1, with D unresolved. The V gene lost 6 bases and the J gene lost 1 base, with 21 bases spanning the gap. This CDR3 is built from 17 residues.

The CDR3 DNA sequence: TGCAGTGCTAGAGATCTGAACGGGAGGCCGGGGGAGCAGTACTTC. Protein: CSARDLNGRPGEQYF. This chain uses TRBV20-1 with TRBJ2-7; 7 nucleotides match TRBD2. The CDR3 spans 15 residues. In germline, CDR1 is DFQATT, CDR2 SNEGSKA (reference sequence). J was trimmed by 7 bases and V by 0 bases; bases with no gene match: 12.

This clonotype was counted a few times. J is TRBJ2-5 and V is TRBV5-4; 9 nucleotides match TRBD1. CDR1 and CDR2 from the germline V gene are SGHNT and YYREEE (reference sequence). The V and J ends lost 0 bases and 5 bases, in that order; junction bases with no gene match: 5. The CDR3 has 15 residues. CDR3 DNA sequence: TGTGCCAGCAGCTTGGCGGGACAGGGTGGGGAGACCCAGTACTTC. This encodes CASSLAGQGGETQYF.

The CDR3 DNA follows: TGTGCCATCAGTGATGTGGGGGCTCATAATTCACCCCTCCACTTT. This encodes CAISDVGAHNSPLHF. The J gene is TRBJ1-6, the V gene TRBV10-3, with D tentatively TRBD1 (6 bases). V was pared by 3 bases and J by 5 bases, with 11 bases between. This CDR3 is 15 amino acids long. Germline CDR1 and CDR2: ENHRY and SYGVKD.

This clonotype came up a few times. The CDR3 sequence is CASSPAGTSSYNEQFF. CDR3 DNA: TGTGCCAGCAGCCCCGCCGGGACTAGTTCCTACAATGAGCAGTTCTTC. V is TRBV4-2 and J is TRBJ2-1, with 8 bases lining up with TRBD2. The CDR3 consists of 16 residues. Germline trimming cut 4 bases from V and 1 base from J; bases unmatched to any gene: 6. Germline V gives CDR1 LGHNA, CDR2 YNFKEQ.

The chain has TRBV7-2 and TRBJ1-4, with D unresolved. The CDR3 loop spans 14 amino acids. V was trimmed by 0 bases and J by 7 bases, leaving 9 bases between them. Looked up from germline, CDR1 is SGHTA and CDR2 is FQGNSA. The CDR3 is CASSLASSGEKLFF. The DNA of the CDR3 is TGTGCCAGCAGCTTAGCGAGTTCCGGTGAAAAACTGTTTTTT.

This clonotype has at least ten counts. The chain has TRBV7-2 and TRBJ2-1; 7 bases align to TRBD2. Germline CDR1 and CDR2: SGHTA and FQGNSA. The J segment lost 10 bases and the V segment lost 4 bases, leaving 7 bases of the junction unmatched. This CDR3 region has 13 residues. CDR3 DNA sequence: TGTGCCAGCAGCTCCCTCGCGGGACTAGAGCAGTTCTTC. Protein product: CASSSLAGLEQFF.

This rearrangement joins TRBV5-1 to TRBJ2-7, with 9 bases lining up with TRBD2. This CDR3 spans 16 amino acids. CDR1 is SGHRS and CDR2 is YFSETQ in the germline V gene. The V gene end was trimmed by 4 bases and the J gene end by 4 bases; junction bases not matched to a gene: 12. As DNA, the CDR3 is TGCGCCAGCAGCCCCCGGGGACTAGCAGGGGGATACGAGCAGTACTTC. This translates into CASSPRGLAGGYEQYF.

The sample holds a few counts of this clonotype. The J gene is TRBJ1-5, the V gene TRBV29-1, with 7 bases matching TRBD1. The CDR3 runs to 11 residues. The V gene end was trimmed by 6 bases and the J gene end by 5 bases; junction bases not matched to a gene: 1. Germline CDR1 reads SQVTM; CDR2 reads ANQGSEA. The CDR3 loop reads CSVGTDQPQHF. As DNA, the CDR3 is TGCAGCGTCGGGACAGATCAGCCCCAGCATTTT.